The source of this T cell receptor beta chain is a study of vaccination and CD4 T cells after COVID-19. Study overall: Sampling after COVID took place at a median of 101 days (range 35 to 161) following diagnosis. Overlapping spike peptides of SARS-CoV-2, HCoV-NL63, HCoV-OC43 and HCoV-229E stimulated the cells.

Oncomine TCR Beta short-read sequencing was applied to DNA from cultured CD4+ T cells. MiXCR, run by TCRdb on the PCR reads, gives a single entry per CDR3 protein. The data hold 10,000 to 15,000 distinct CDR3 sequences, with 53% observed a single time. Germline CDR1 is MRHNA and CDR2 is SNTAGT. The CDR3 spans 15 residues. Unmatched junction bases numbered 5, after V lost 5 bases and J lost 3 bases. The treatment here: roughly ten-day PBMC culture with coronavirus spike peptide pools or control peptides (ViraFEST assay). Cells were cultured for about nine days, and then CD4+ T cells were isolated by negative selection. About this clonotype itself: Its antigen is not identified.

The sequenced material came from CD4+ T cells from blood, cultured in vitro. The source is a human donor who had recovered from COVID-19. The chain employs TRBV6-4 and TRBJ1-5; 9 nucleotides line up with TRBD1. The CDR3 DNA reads TGTGCCAGCAGTCCCGGGACAGGGCTCAATCAGCCCCAGCATTTT. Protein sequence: CASSPGTGLNQPQHF.